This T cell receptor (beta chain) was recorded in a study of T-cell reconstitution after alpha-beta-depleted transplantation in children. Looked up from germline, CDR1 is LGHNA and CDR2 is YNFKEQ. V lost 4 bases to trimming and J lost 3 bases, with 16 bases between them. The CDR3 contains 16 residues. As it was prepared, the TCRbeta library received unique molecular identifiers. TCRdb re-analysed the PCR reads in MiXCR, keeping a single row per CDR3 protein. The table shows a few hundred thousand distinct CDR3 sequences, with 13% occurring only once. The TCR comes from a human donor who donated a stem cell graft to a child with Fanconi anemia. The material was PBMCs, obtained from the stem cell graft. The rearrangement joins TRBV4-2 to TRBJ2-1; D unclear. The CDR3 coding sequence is TGTGCCAGCAGCCCCCTACGCGAGCGATTCTACAATGAGCAGTTCTTC. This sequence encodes CASSPLRERFYNEQFF.